This T cell receptor beta chain stems from a study of cytomegalovirus exposure and HLA in healthy donors. In the study overall: A preliminary data release comprised 80 million to 95 million unique TCRs obtained from HLA-typed donors. Study-level findings and limits: HLA allele associations emerged for about 16,000 TCR beta sequences in a later analysis, at 0.05 false discovery rate. Highly shared sequence variants in one cluster were likely a sequencing artifact.

The V gene end was trimmed by 1 base and the J gene end by 7 bases; junction bases not matched to a gene: 11. Germline lookup yields CDR1 SEHNR and CDR2 FQNEAQ (reference sequence). The CDR3 is 16 amino acids. Note on this clone: The antigen remains undetermined.

Primers included in the PCR were 60 Vbeta and 13 Jbeta primers. TCRdb keeps only in-frame clones here, not all; method: immunoSEQ multiplex PCR. The table shows over 45,000 clones, with roughly four fifths occurring only once. The sample consisted of PBMCs. This TCR derives from a boy aged 10-17 years in good health and CMV-seropositive. This rearrangement joins TRBV7-9 to TRBJ2-7, with 9 bases aligning to TRBD1. Written as DNA, the CDR3 is TGTGCCAGCAGCTTAGAAGTGGGGACAGGGAGCTGGGAGCAGTACTTC. Its protein is CASSLEVGTGSWEQYF.